This paragraph reports one T cell receptor (beta chain). Antigen: not known. The data originate from a study of shared clonotypes between healthy human individuals. General observations from the study: Larger estimated richness was generally recorded for naive subsets relative to memory subsets.

The table came from immunoSEQ multiplex PCR; TCRdb's copy has only in-frame clones and leaves some out. Of 2,500,000 or so clones in the sample, around 92% are singletons; the top ten hold about 0.36%. Sample: naive CD4+ T cells from PBMCs. The sample's subset: CD45RA+ positively selected. The TCR originated in a man younger than 30 in good health. Some clones in this sample may be carry-over from other donors' samples.

In nucleotides, the CDR3 is TGTGCCAGCAGCCGGGGGGATTTAGCGACCCAGTACTTC. This encodes CASSRGDLATQYF. The chain employs TRBV14 and TRBJ2-5, with D tentatively TRBD2 (6 bases). This CDR3 has 13 amino acids. Trimming pared 4 bases from V and 7 bases from J, leaving 13 bases between. CDR1 and CDR2 from the germline V gene are SGHDN and FVKESK.